Shown below are 26 T cell receptor beta chains from a single sample sequenced in a study of T cell responses to AZD1222 COVID-19 vaccine. Some clones are missing from TCRdb's copy, which holds only in-frame ones; the method was immunoSEQ multiplex PCR. The sample yields about 130,000 clones, 80% to 95% seen once. Sequenced here: peripheral blood, sampled on day 0 of MenACWY control vaccination. The receptors were sampled from an adult in good health.

The chain combines TRBV5-6 with TRBJ2-7, with 9 bases aligning to TRBD1. Germline CDR1 and CDR2: SGHDT and YYEEEE. The CDR3 is 16 amino acids. V was pared by 0 bases and J by 6 bases, with 10 bases of the junction left unmatched. In DNA form, the CDR3 reads TGTGCCAGCAGCTTGGTGGCCCAAATGGGACAGGGCGAGCAGTACTTC. Protein: CASSLVAQMGQGEQYF.

The CDR3 sequence is CASSPGFAARKETQYF. CDR3 nucleotide sequence: TGTGCCAGCAGCCCCGGGTTTGCGGCCAGGAAAGAGACCCAGTACTTC. V usage is TRBV28 and J usage is TRBJ2-5; no clear D gene. Trimming removed 6 bases from V and 3 bases from J, with 20 bases in between. CDR3 length: 16 residues. Germline-derived CDR1 and CDR2 are MDHEN and SYDVKM.

This clone was counted only a few times. The chain employs TRBV27 and TRBJ1-1; D might be TRBD1 (6 bases). This CDR3 is 15 amino acids long. Per the germline V gene, CDR1 is MNHEY and CDR2 is SMNVEV (reference sequence). V lost 5 bases, J lost 0 bases, and 13 bases lay in between. CDR3: CASSTRQDMNTEAFF. The DNA for the CDR3 is TGTGCCAGCAGTACTCGACAGGATATGAACACTGAAGCTTTCTTT.

This clone was counted a few times. The gene calls are TRBV7-9 and TRBJ1-1; D gene uncertain. Germline CDR1 is SEHNR and CDR2 is FQNEAQ (reference sequence). The CDR3 has 15 residues. Trimming took off 5 bases at V and 0 bases at J, with 13 bases between the two ends. This CDR3 is CASSPPWSMNTEAFF. CDR3 in DNA: TGTGCCAGCAGCCCCCCATGGAGCATGAACACTGAAGCTTTCTTT.

This chain uses TRBV3-1 (or the pseudogene TRBV3-2) with TRBJ2-7, with a tentative D call TRBD2 (5 bases). This CDR3 has 15 amino acids. Deletions cut 1 base from V and 4 bases from J, with 14 bases between. Germline assignment: CDR1 LGHDT and CDR2 YNNKEL (reference sequence). The CDR3 region is CASSQGGSGSYEQYF. The CDR3 DNA reads TGTGCCAGCAGCCAAGGTGGGTCGGGATCATACGAGCAGTACTTC.

The chain recombines TRBV28 with TRBJ2-3; D may be TRBD2 (7 bases). There are 15 residues in the CDR3. CDR1 is MDHEN, CDR2 SYDVKM, per germline. The germline V and J ends were trimmed by 2 bases and 0 bases, with 9 bases remaining between them. The CDR3 DNA sequence: TGTGCCAGCAGTTTAGGGGGGGCGAGCACAGATACGCAGTATTTT. Translated: CASSLGGASTDTQYF. Together with reference TRBV28 and TRBJ2-3, the CDR3 gives the full variable domain: DVKVTQSSRYLVKRTGEKVFLECVQDMDHENMFWYRQDPGLGLRLIYFSYDVKMKEKGDIPEGYSVSREKKERFSLILESASTNQTSMYLCASSLGGASTDTQYFGPGTRLTVL.

This chain connects TRBV5-1 to TRBJ2-2, with no clear D. The CDR3 has 16 amino acids. In germline, CDR1 is SGHRS, CDR2 YFSETQ. V was cut by 0 bases and J by 4 bases, with 13 bases left in between. The CDR3 DNA reads as TGCGCCAGCAGCTTGGGGTCCGGGCTCGGCACCGGGGAGCTGTTTTTT. Amino acids: CASSLGSGLGTGELFF.

The CDR3 reads CASSWLGGNQPQHF. The CDR3 nucleotides are TGTGCCAGCAGTTGGTTAGGGGGCAATCAGCCCCAGCATTTT. The rearrangement uses TRBV6-5 and TRBJ1-5, with a tentative D call TRBD1 (5 bases). The CDR3 totals 14 residues. The ends were cut back, 4 bases at V and 2 bases at J, with 9 bases in the middle. Germline V gene data show CDR1 as MNHEY and CDR2 as SVGAGI.

This clone was observed a single time. The V and J genes are TRBV27 and TRBJ1-5; TRBD1 aligns across 11 bases. This CDR3 has 17 amino acids. The J segment lost 6 bases and the V segment lost 5 bases, leaving 12 bases of the junction unmatched. Germline V CDR1 and CDR2: MNHEY, SMNVEV (reference sequence). CDR3 residues: CASSPIHSDRGPQPQHF. The CDR3 coding sequence is TGTGCCAGCAGTCCCATCCACTCGGACAGGGGGCCTCAGCCCCAGCATTTT.

The V call is TRBV6-5, the J call TRBJ1-5, with D hard to call. Germline lookup yields CDR1 MNHEY and CDR2 SVGAGI. The V end was cut by 6 bases, the J end by 6 bases, with 15 bases between. CDR3 length: 14 amino acids. This CDR3 is CASSTDSRPQPQHF. Here the CDR3 DNA reads TGTGCCAGCAGCACAGATAGTCGACCTCAGCCCCAGCATTTT.

Regarding this clone: Other DNA sequences in this specimen translate into the identical CDR3. J is TRBJ1-1 and V is TRBV5-1, with 7 bases that match TRBD1. After removal of 0 bases from V and 0 bases from J, the junction contained 2 bases not matched to a gene. Germline loops: CDR1 SGHRS, CDR2 YFSETQ. The CDR3 covers 15 residues. As DNA, the CDR3 is TGCGCCAGCAGCTTGGTAGGGGGCATGAACACTGAAGCTTTCTTT. Its translation: CASSLVGGMNTEAFF.

A single count supports this clone. The V call is TRBV9, the J call TRBJ1-1; 7 bases match TRBD1. CDR1 SGDLS and CDR2 YYNGEE come from the germline V gene. This CDR3 comprises 15 residues. Trimming cost V 3 bases and J 0 bases; bases outside gene matches: 5. The CDR3 spells CASSGATGVNTEAFF. Written as DNA, the CDR3 is TGTGCCAGCAGCGGCGCTACAGGGGTGAACACTGAAGCTTTCTTT.

The rearrangement links TRBV6-5 to TRBJ1-2; 8 bases fit TRBD1. The CDR3 consists of 13 residues. V dropped 6 bases and J dropped 8; count of bases not matched to a gene: 8. In germline, CDR1 is MNHEY, CDR2 SVGAGI. In DNA, the CDR3 is TGTGCCAGCAGAACGGACAGGGCGGAGGGCTACACCTTC. Translated, it gives CASRTDRAEGYTF.

This clone has only a few counts. This rearrangement joins TRBV27 to TRBJ1-6; 7 nucleotides match TRBD1. The CDR3 is 15 residues long. V lost 6 bases, J lost 3 bases, and 5 bases stayed unmatched. The germline V gene encodes CDR1 MNHEY and CDR2 SMNVEV (reference sequence). In nucleotides, the CDR3 is TGTGCCAGCAGGTTGGGACAGAACTATAATTCACCCCTCCACTTT. Its protein is CASRLGQNYNSPLHF.

The V call is TRBV14, the J call TRBJ2-3; the D gene is possibly TRBD2 (7 bases). The CDR3 covers 16 residues. V gave up 0 bases and J gave up 6 bases, with 16 bases separating them. CDR1 SGHDN and CDR2 FVKESK come from the germline V gene. CDR3 residues: CASSQDLGGVIDTQYF. The DNA of the CDR3 is TGTGCCAGCAGCCAAGATTTAGGGGGGGTGATCGATACGCAGTATTTT.

This chain connects TRBV11-2 to TRBJ2-1; D is ambiguous. Germline values: CDR1 SGHAT, CDR2 FQNNGV. Deletions cut 3 bases from V and 8 bases from J, with 11 bases between. This CDR3 is 13 amino acids long. CDR3 amino acids: CASSFIRSDEQFF. The DNA for the CDR3 is TGTGCCAGCAGCTTCATTAGGAGCGATGAGCAGTTCTTC.

The chain combines TRBV5-1 with TRBJ2-3, with 8 bases that match TRBD2. V shed 3 bases, J shed 3 bases, and the junction held 12 bases outside the gene matches. Germline lookup yields CDR1 SGHRS and CDR2 YFSETQ. The CDR3 runs 17 residues. In nucleotides, the CDR3 is TGCGCCAGCAGCTCCCGTGTGGGCGGGGGGTGGACAGATACGCAGTATTTT. Its protein product is CASSSRVGGGWTDTQYF.

This chain links TRBV21-1 with TRBJ2-7; the table's TRBD2 call for D was not verified on the DNA. TRBV21-1 is an annotated pseudogene. The CDR3 has 16 amino acids. The CDR3 DNA reads as TGTGCCAGCGGGAAAGGGACTAGCGGTGACTCCTACGAGCAGTACTTC. It yields the protein CASGKGTSGDSYEQYF.

The V call is TRBV11-2, the J call TRBJ1-3; D gene ambiguous. Trimming took 3 bases from V and 3 from J, leaving 3 bases between them. CDR1 and CDR2 (germline): SGHAT, FQNNGV. The CDR3 is 12 amino acids. This chain's CDR3 is CASSFYGNTIYF. CDR3 nucleotides: TGTGCCAGCAGCTTTTATGGAAACACCATATATTTT.

The chain has TRBV7-2 and TRBJ1-6, with D possibly TRBD1 on 6 matching bases. V lost 2 bases and J 7 bases, leaving 9 bases between the germline ends. Germline CDR1 is SGHTA and CDR2 is FQGNSA. This CDR3 region has 14 residues. The CDR3 here is CASSLTGYNSPLHF. The CDR3 bases are TGTGCCAGCAGCTTAACAGGGTACAATTCACCCCTCCACTTT.

The chain carries TRBV28 and TRBJ2-2, with D perhaps TRBD1 (6 bases). CDR3 size: 16 residues. The germline gives CDR1 MDHEN, CDR2 SYDVKM. Trimming cost V 5 bases and J 6 bases, with 19 bases left between them. DNA for the CDR3: TGTGCCAGCAGTCCCCACCGACAGGCACGGGCCGGGGAGCTGTTTTTT. The encoded protein is CASSPHRQARAGELFF.

The chain has TRBV19 and TRBJ1-1; D unresolved. V shed 3 bases and J shed 2 bases, with 7 bases lying between them. The CDR3 has 13 residues. Germline V gene sequence: CDR1 LNHDA, CDR2 SQIVND (reference sequence). In nucleotides, the CDR3 is TGTGCCAGTAGTATGAGGCAAAACACTGAAGCTTTCTTT. Its protein product is CASSMRQNTEAFF.

This chain uses TRBV5-4 with TRBJ2-3, with TRBD2 identical over 7 bases. The junction had 13 bases not matched to a gene; V was cut back by 1 base and J by 2 bases. The CDR3 runs to 18 residues. Germline V CDR1 and CDR2: SGHNT, YYREEE (reference sequence). The CDR3 DNA follows: TGTGCCAGCAGCTTGAATCGTATCGCTAGCGGCTTCACAGATACGCAGTATTTT. Translation gives CASSLNRIASGFTDTQYF. Based on the CDR3 plus reference TRBV5-4 and TRBJ2-3, the full variable domain is ETGVTQSPTHLIKTRGQQVTLRCSSQSGHNTVSWYQQALGQGPQFIFQYYREEENGRGNFPPRFSGLQFPNYSSELNVNALELDDSALYLCASSLNRIASGFTDTQYFGPGTRLTVL.

The chain employs TRBV5-3 and TRBJ1-3; a weak D match, TRBD1 (5 bases). TRBV5-3 is an ORF; its function is uncertain. V lost 10 bases, J lost 0 bases, and 14 bases lay in between. The CDR3 runs 14 residues. CDR3 bases: TGTGCCGGTTTGTGGGGGAACTCTGGAAACACCATATATTTT. Residues: CAGLWGNSGNTIYF.

The chain couples TRBV4-1 to TRBJ2-3, with 9 bases that match TRBD2. Germline CDR1 reads MGHRA; CDR2 reads YSYEKL. The CDR3 runs to 18 residues. V shed 1 base and J 0 bases; nucleotides not matched to a gene: 8. CDR3 sequence: CASSQGSAGGPSTDTQYF. CDR3 nucleotide sequence: TGCGCCAGCAGCCAAGGGTCAGCGGGAGGCCCTAGCACAGATACGCAGTATTTT.

This chain uses TRBV9 with TRBJ2-1; TRBD2 aligns across 11 bases. J was trimmed by 5 bases and V by 3 bases; bases with no gene match: 7. The CDR3 covers 16 residues. Germline CDR1 is SGDLS and CDR2 is YYNGEE. In nucleotides, the CDR3 is TGTGCCAGCAGCGAACCCCCGGGACTAGCGGACAATGAGCAGTTCTTC. Protein: CASSEPPGLADNEQFF. The full variable domain, completed using reference TRBV9 and TRBJ2-1, is DSGVTQTPKHLITATGQRVTLRCSPRSGDLSVYWYQQSLDQGLQFLIQYYNGEERAKGNILERFSAQQFPDLHSELNLSSLELGDSALYFCASSEPPGLADNEQFFGPGTRLTVL.